The clone carrying this T cell receptor (beta chain) was seen only a few times. The antigen remains unidentified. A single record per CDR3 protein comes from TCRdb applying MiXCR to the 5' RACE reads. The sample lists 250,000 to 300,000 distinct CDR3 sequences; about 17% were seen once. The data derive from a study of T-cell memory formation after mild COVID-19. Study-level results: Second-wave clones reaching peak frequency on day 37 lacked confirmed SARS-CoV-2 specificity. A second wave expanding day 15 to 37 was CD4+-biased; contracting clones were balanced. Pre-infection memory carried some responding clones, suggesting that cross-reactive memory joined. For contracting clones, CD4+ ones sat mainly in CM and EM, CD8+ in EMRA.

V dropped 0 bases and J dropped 6 bases, with 5 bases sitting between them. The CDR3 length is 13 residues. CDR1 is MDHEN, CDR2 SYDVKM, per germline. The rearrangement joins TRBV28 to TRBJ2-2; no firm D call. Input material: PBMCs or a T cell subset sorted from them (not recorded which). The TCR originated in a man between 18 and 29 years old who had mild COVID-19 (a few samples of this study predate the infection). Cell type and time point are not known. The CDR3 coding sequence is TGTGCCAGCAGTTTATGGGGTTCCGGGGAGCTGTTTTTT. Residues: CASSLWGSGELFF.